A selection of T cell receptor beta chains follows, all from one sample in a study of cytomegalovirus exposure and HLA in healthy donors. The table came from immunoSEQ multiplex PCR; TCRdb's copy has only in-frame clones and leaves some out. Of 95,000 to 100,000 clones in the sample, 60% to 75% were seen once. The sequenced material came from PBMCs. The source is a woman aged 35 to 49 in good health and CMV-seronegative. Each CDR3 is given with its conserved first and last residue. D genes are given only for firm matches. Clone size appears in some rows only: once, few, many, or a class for an expanded clone.

clone size	V gene	J gene	D gene	CDR3 protein	CDR3 DNA
once	TRBV10-1	TRBJ2-5	.	CASSVEGEETQYF	TGCGCCAGCAGTGTCGAAGGAGAAGAGACCCAGTACTTC
.	TRBV5-8	TRBJ2-5	TRBD1	CASSLDRGSGEETQYF	TGTGCCAGCAGCTTGGACAGGGGTTCGGGCGAAGAGACCCAGTACTTC
.	TRBV6-1	TRBJ2-1	TRBD2	CASGEREWHNEQFF	TGTGCCAGCGGGGAGCGGGAGTGGCACAATGAGCAGTTCTTC
.	TRBV5-4	TRBJ1-6	TRBD1	CASSLASGQGNSPLHF	TGTGCCAGCAGCTTGGCCTCCGGACAGGGAAATTCACCCCTCCACTTT
.	TRBV25-1	TRBJ2-5	TRBD1	CASSQDREETQYF	TGTGCCAGCAGTCAAGACAGGGAAGAGACCCAGTACTTC
.	TRBV4-3	TRBJ2-3	.	CASSPGGPDTQYF	TGCGCCAGCAGTCCAGGGGGGCCAGATACGCAGTATTTT
.	TRBV7-2	TRBJ2-7	.	CASSLAFSASLAGEQYF	TGTGCCAGCAGCTTAGCCTTCTCTGCTTCCCTAGCCGGCGAGCAGTACTTC
.	TRBV7-9	TRBJ2-5	TRBD1	CASSLGQGMEQYF	TGTGCCAGCAGCTTGGGACAGGGGATGGAGCAGTACTTC
few	TRBV5-5	TRBJ1-5	TRBD1	CASSLTGQGARQPQHF	TGTGCCAGCAGCTTGACGGGACAGGGGGCGCGTCAGCCCCAGCATTTT
.	TRBV5-4	TRBJ2-7	TRBD1	CASSLGTGTGGEQYF	TGTGCCAGCAGCTTGGGGACCGGGACAGGGGGCGAGCAGTACTTC
.	TRBV27	TRBJ2-7	TRBD2	CASSYRRGGADEQYF	TGTGCCAGCAGTTACCGCCGGGGGGGGGCGGACGAGCAGTACTTC
.	TRBV7-2	TRBJ2-3	TRBD2	CASSISAAGGAGDTQYF	TGTGCCAGCAGCATCTCGGCCGCGGGGGGGGCTGGAGATACGCAGTATTTT
.	TRBV29-1	TRBJ2-7	TRBD1	CSVEGWGQGVTYEQYF	TGCAGCGTTGAAGGTTGGGGACAGGGCGTCACCTACGAGCAGTACTTC
.	TRBV28	TRBJ2-1	.	CASSTSGTRDPLF	TGTGCCAGCAGCACAAGTGGGACAAGGGACCCGCTCTTC
.	TRBV21-1	TRBJ1-4	.	CASTEKRGPKEANEKLFF	TGTGCCAGCACCGAAAAAAGAGGCCCGAAGGAGGCTAATGAAAAACTGTTTTTT
.	TRBV10-3	TRBJ1-2	.	CAISDDSWGYTF	TGTGCCATCAGTGATGACAGCTGGGGCTACACCTTC
few	TRBV19	TRBJ1-2	.	CASSSETALYGYTF	TGTGCCAGTAGTTCGGAGACAGCCCTTTATGGCTACACCTTC
.	TRBV7-9	TRBJ2-5	.	CASGQRSPETQYF	TGTGCTAGTGGTCAGCGGAGCCCGGAGACCCAGTACTTC
.	TRBV7-8	TRBJ1-5	.	CASSLAAKGGNQPQHF	TGTGCCAGCAGCTTAGCGGCGAAGGGCGGGAATCAGCCCCAGCATTTT
few	TRBV6-6	TRBJ1-2	.	CASSYSGSGYGYTF	TGTGCCAGCAGTTACAGCGGCAGTGGGTATGGCTACACCTTC
.	TRBV19	TRBJ2-6	TRBD1	CASSMRGRGSGANVLTF	TGTGCCAGTAGTATGAGGGGGCGCGGATCTGGGGCCAACGTCCTGACTTTC
.	TRBV6-4	TRBJ2-1	TRBD2	CASSDTTSGDYNEQFF	TGTGCCAGCAGTGATACGACTAGCGGGGATTACAATGAGCAGTTCTTC
once	TRBV15	TRBJ2-4	TRBD2	CATSASGRLIAKNIQYF	TGTGCCACCAGCGCTAGCGGGAGGCTTATAGCCAAAAACATTCAGTACTTC
.	TRBV27	TRBJ2-5	TRBD2	CASSWASGRVETQYF	TGTGCCAGCAGTTGGGCTAGCGGGAGAGTGGAGACCCAGTACTTC
.	TRBV19	TRBJ2-1	TRBD2	CASSVTSGEQFF	TGTGCCAGTAGTGTGACTAGCGGGGAGCAGTTCTTC
.	TRBV5-1	TRBJ2-2	.	CASSLAPQGPDTGELFF	TGCGCCAGCAGCTTGGCCCCACAGGGTCCGGACACCGGGGAGCTGTTTTTT
.	TRBV27	TRBJ2-7	.	CASSSRTVYGFSYEQYF	TGTGCCAGCAGTTCAAGGACAGTTTATGGGTTTTCCTACGAGCAGTACTTC
.	TRBV4-1	TRBJ2-7	.	CASSQEVVSGAYEQYF	TGCGCCAGCAGCCAAGAAGTCGTCTCAGGGGCCTACGAGCAGTACTTC
.	TRBV28	TRBJ2-4	TRBD2	CASSLASGPVQNIQYF	TGTGCCAGCAGTTTAGCTAGCGGGCCCGTACAAAACATTCAGTACTTC
.	TRBV7-2	TRBJ1-1	.	CASSLAGGRTTEAFF	TGTGCCAGCAGCTTAGCAGGAGGGCGAACAACTGAAGCTTTCTTT
.	TRBV5-5	TRBJ2-5	TRBD2	CASSLVGASGGRKQETQYF	TGTGCCAGCAGCTTGGTCGGGGCTAGCGGGGGGAGAAAACAAGAGACCCAGTACTTC
.	TRBV7-9	TRBJ1-1	.	CASSLVYKSTEAFF	TGTGCCAGCAGCTTAGTTTATAAGAGCACTGAAGCTTTCTTT
.	TRBV18	TRBJ2-5	.	CASSSSAGQETQYF	TGTGCCAGCTCATCGTCGGCGGGGCAAGAGACCCAGTACTTC
.	TRBV27	TRBJ2-2	.	CASNHGGDTGELFF	TGTGCCAGCAACCATGGAGGTGACACCGGGGAGCTGTTTTTT